One sample yielded the 13 T cell receptor beta chains listed below, sequenced in a study of CD8 T cells in ankylosing spondylitis. The study, taken as a whole, reports: A motif of eight or nine highly homologous TCR beta variants was seen as apparently characteristic of ankylosing spondylitis blood.

Each CDR3 protein gets one entry after TCRdb re-called the 5' RACE reads with MiXCR. The sample contains 670,000 or so distinct CDR3 sequences, around 17% of which appear only once. Which antigens these TCRs recognize remains unknown. The specimen was blood, either unsorted or a sorted T cell fraction (not recorded which). These receptors were obtained from a male donor with ankylosing spondylitis.

This clonotype turned up a few times. The genes are TRBV5-1 and TRBJ2-1; the D is unclear. The CDR3 contains 13 residues. V lost 4 bases, J lost 12 bases, and 17 bases lay in between. From germline, CDR1 is SGHRS and CDR2 YFSETQ. The CDR3 DNA reads as TGCGCCAGCAGCCTCCTAGATGAGCCGAGGCAGTTCTTC. As protein: CASSLLDEPRQFF.

This clonotype was counted between two and nine times. This chain joins TRBV3-1 and TRBJ2-5; D is undetermined. CDR3 length: 12 residues. The V gene lost 7 bases and the J gene lost 3 bases, with 9 bases spanning the gap. CDR1 LGHDT and CDR2 YNNKEL come from the germline V gene (reference sequence). CDR3 protein: CASNRLEETQYF. CDR3 DNA: TGTGCCAGCAACCGGCTTGAAGAGACCCAGTACTTC.

The chain links TRBV10-3 to TRBJ2-1; tentatively, D is TRBD1 or TRBD2 (5 bases each). The CDR3 has 14 residues. V lost 4 bases to trimming and J lost 9 bases, with 16 bases between them. CDR1 and CDR2 (germline): ENHRY, SYGVKD. Here the CDR3 reads CAISALGGAPEQFF. CDR3 coding DNA: TGTGCCATCAGTGCCCTTGGGGGAGCGCCTGAGCAGTTCTTC.

This clonotype was counted ten times or more. V gene TRBV5-1 combines with J gene TRBJ2-5; 14 bases match TRBD2. This CDR3 spans 15 amino acids. Unmatched junction bases numbered 4, after V lost 4 bases and J lost 5 bases. Germline loops: CDR1 SGHRS, CDR2 YFSETQ. Here the CDR3 DNA reads TGCGCCAGCAGCACCCGGACTAGCGGGGGGGAGACCCAGTACTTC. Protein: CASSTRTSGGETQYF.

There are a few counts of this clonotype. The chain joins TRBV12-3 or TRBV12-4 to TRBJ2-7, with a possible D match to TRBD1 (5 bases). This CDR3 comprises 13 residues. Deletions cut 4 bases from V and 0 bases from J, with 7 bases between. In DNA, the CDR3 is TGTGCCAGCAGTTGGGGCGACTCCTACGAGCAGTACTTC. This translates into CASSWGDSYEQYF.

V and J are TRBV29-1 and TRBJ1-2; the D gene is possibly TRBD1 (6 bases). CDR1 is SQVTM, CDR2 ANQGSEA, per germline. This CDR3 comprises 13 residues. V lost 6 bases and J lost 0, with 11 bases in between. The CDR3, as DNA: TGCAGCGTGGGGACACGCGCTAACTATGGCTACACCTTC. This codes for CSVGTRANYGYTF. The whole variable domain, filled in from reference TRBV29-1 and TRBJ1-2, reads SAVISQKPSRDICQRGTSLTIQCQVDSQVTMMFWYRQQPGQSLTLIATANQGSEATYESGFVIDKFPISRPNLTFSTLTVSNMSPEDSSIYLCSVGTRANYGYTFGSGTRLTVV.

This clonotype was counted many times. The rearrangement links TRBV27 to TRBJ2-1, with D perhaps TRBD1 (6 bases). This CDR3 comprises 13 residues. V was pared by 4 bases and J by 9 bases, with 13 bases between. Germline V gene lookup returns CDR1 MNHEY and CDR2 SMNVEV (reference sequence). CDR3 amino acids: CASSWTARGEQFF. The CDR3 coding sequence is TGTGCCAGCAGTTGGACAGCCCGGGGTGAGCAGTTCTTC.

J is TRBJ1-1 and V is TRBV29-1; D is possibly TRBD1 (5 bases). V was trimmed by 4 bases and J by 1 base, leaving 13 bases between them. CDR3 length: 14 amino acids. Germline V lookup: CDR1 SQVTM, CDR2 ANQGSEA. The CDR3 DNA sequence: TGCAGCGTTGCGGCATCGGGGGAGAACACTGAAGCTTTCTTT. This sequence encodes CSVAASGENTEAFF. Together with reference TRBV29-1 and TRBJ1-1, the CDR3 gives the full variable domain: SAVISQKPSRDICQRGTSLTIQCQVDSQVTMMFWYRQQPGQSLTLIATANQGSEATYESGFVIDKFPISRPNLTFSTLTVSNMSPEDSSIYLCSVAASGENTEAFFGQGTRLTVV.

The chain carries TRBV4-1 and TRBJ1-2; 8 nucleotides match TRBD1. Trimming took 0 bases from V and 6 from J; bases not matched to a gene: 9. Germline CDR1 is MGHRA and CDR2 is YSYEKL. CDR3 length: 16 amino acids. CDR3 DNA: TGCGCCAGCAGCCAAGATATCAAGGCAGGGGGCGATGGCTACACCTTC. Its translation: CASSQDIKAGGDGYTF.

This clonotype was recorded a few times. The chain employs TRBV5-1 and TRBJ1-1; D gene unclear. Germline values: CDR1 SGHRS, CDR2 YFSETQ. Trimming pared 4 bases from V and 4 bases from J, leaving 17 bases between. The CDR3 covers 15 residues. The CDR3: CASSLTFGGSTEAFF. For the CDR3, the DNA is TGCGCCAGCAGCCTAACCTTCGGAGGCTCCACTGAAGCTTTCTTT. The full variable domain, with the rest looked up from reference TRBV5-1 and TRBJ1-1, is KAGVTQTPRYLIKTRGQQVTLSCSPISGHRSVSWYQQTPGQGLQFLFEYFSETQRNKGNFPGRFSGRQFSNSRSEMNVSTLELGDSALYLCASSLTFGGSTEAFFGQGTRLTVV.

The genes are TRBV7-2 and TRBJ1-4; perhaps TRBD1 as D (5 bases). Deletions cut 5 bases from V and 3 bases from J, with 16 bases between. Germline loops: CDR1 SGHTA, CDR2 FQGNSA. The CDR3 spans 16 residues. The CDR3 loop is CASSLGEALANEKLFF. Written as DNA, the CDR3 is TGTGCCAGCAGCCTAGGGGAGGCGTTAGCTAATGAAAAACTGTTTTTT.

V usage is TRBV7-9 and J usage is TRBJ2-7, with 7 bases that match TRBD1. From germline, CDR1 is SEHNR and CDR2 FQNEAQ (reference sequence). This CDR3 is 12 amino acids long. Trimming cost V 9 bases and J 3 bases; bases outside gene matches: 5. CDR3 loop: CASTTGVYEQYF. CDR3 bases: TGTGCCAGTACTACAGGGGTCTACGAGCAGTACTTC.

This clonotype was recorded a few times. The V and J genes are TRBV4-3 and TRBJ1-2, with D perhaps TRBD1 (5 bases). The germline CDR1 and CDR2 sequences are LGHNA and YSLEER. With 4 bases removed from V and 3 bases from J, the gap between germline ends came to 15 bases. This CDR3 has 15 amino acids. CDR3: CASSLLTGVDYGYTF. Here the CDR3 DNA reads TGCGCCAGCAGCCTACTGACGGGGGTGGACTATGGCTACACCTTC.